This T cell receptor beta chain is drawn from a study of T cells expressing NK-cell markers. Study in general: Sequencing of TCR beta repertoires drew on sorted CD3+CD56+NKG2C+, CD3+CD56+NKG2C- and CD3+CD56-NKG2C+ T cells.

The study, taken as a whole, reports: Where a handful of donors were concerned, these clonotypes also led the CD3+CD56-NKG2C+ fraction. Dominant NKG2C+ clonotypes accounted for about 1.0-8% of CD8+ T cells in a handful of donors.

Per the germline V gene, CDR1 is SNHLY and CDR2 is FYNNEI. CDR3 length: 15 residues. Production of TCR beta cDNA relied on 5'RACE template switching with UMIs. TCRdb reprocessed the 5' RACE reads and stores each CDR3 protein as one record, lacking DNA. This listing includes some 600,000 distinct CDR3 sequences. As regards this clonotype: As yet, its antigen is unknown.

Sequencing was done on a sample of blood T cells: a sorted CD56 or NKG2C T cell subset, CD4+ or CD8+ T cells, or bulk PBMC T cells (not recorded which). The chain employs TRBV2 and TRBJ2-1; TCRdb's assignment of TRBD2 cannot be checked, as there is no DNA. This sequence originates from a man aged 18 to 30 in good health. The CDR3 here is CASSPKGTSGDEQFF.